Each of the 26 T cell receptor beta chains below was sequenced from the same sample in a study of shared clonotypes between healthy human individuals. The data were produced by immunoSEQ multiplex PCR, yet TCRdb's version contains in-frame clones alone and is incomplete. The sample includes 400,000 to 500,000 clones, about 82% seen only once; the top ten take around 13%. Sequencing was carried out using PBMCs. These receptors all stem from a woman in her forties in good health. Some clones in this sample may be carry-over from other donors' samples.

V is TRBV7-9 and J is TRBJ1-5; D may be TRBD1 (5 bases). Germline values: CDR1 SEHNR, CDR2 FQNEAQ (reference sequence). V was pared by 1 base and J by 3 bases, with 10 bases between. The CDR3 length is 15 residues. This CDR3 is CASSLDGGYNQPQHF. The CDR3 DNA sequence: TGTGCCAGCAGCTTAGATGGGGGATACAATCAGCCCCAGCATTTT.

This clone was seen a handful of times. The rearrangement uses TRBV30 and TRBJ1-4; no definite D call. Germline V gene data show CDR1 as GTSNPN and CDR2 as SVGIG (reference sequence). Trimming left V 2 bases short and J 0 bases short, with 16 bases between. This CDR3 is built from 17 residues. In nucleotides, the CDR3 is TGTGCCTGGAGTTCGACGGAGAGCCGCGCAACTAATGAAAAACTGTTTTTT. It codes for CAWSSTESRATNEKLFF.

This clone was seen only a few times. The chain recombines TRBV5-1 with TRBJ2-5; 11 bases fit TRBD2. The germline V gene encodes CDR1 SGHRS and CDR2 YFSETQ. CDR3 length: 15 residues. The J segment lost 4 bases and the V segment lost 4 bases, leaving 6 bases of the junction unmatched. CDR3 coding DNA: TGCGCCAGCAGCCCAGAACTAGCGGGAGTAGAGACCCAGTACTTC. Translated: CASSPELAGVETQYF.

The chain employs TRBV30 and TRBJ1-2; D gene ambiguous. Trimming shortened V by 0 bases and J by 5 bases, and 7 bases separated the two germline ends. This CDR3 is 12 amino acids long. Per the germline V gene, CDR1 is GTSNPN and CDR2 is SVGIG (reference sequence). The CDR3 sequence is CAWSVVQYGYTF. Written as DNA, the CDR3 is TGTGCCTGGAGTGTAGTGCAGTATGGCTACACCTTC.

Worth noting for this clone: This likely traces to a read error, being one base from a far larger clone. The chain recombines TRBV7-9 with TRBJ1-5; tentative D call: TRBD1 (6 bases). The CDR3 is 18 residues long. Germline V gene lookup returns CDR1 SEHNR and CDR2 FQNEAQ (reference sequence). The CDR3 spells CASGLVGGGLTSNQPQHF. The CDR3 DNA sequence: TGTGCCAGCGGCTTGGTAGGAGGGGGACTTACGAGCAATCAGCCCCAGCATTTT.

In regard to this clone: A far larger clone is one base from this, pointing to a likely read error. The gene calls are TRBV11-2 and TRBJ2-7; a weak D match, TRBD1 (5 bases). Germline CDR1 is SGHAT and CDR2 is FQNNGV. The CDR3 covers 12 residues. The CDR3 loop reads CASSVDRDGQYF. The CDR3 region has the DNA TGTGCCAGCAGCGTAGACAGAGACGGGCAGTACTTC.

V usage is TRBV7-2 and J usage is TRBJ2-7; tentative D call: TRBD2 (6 bases). V lost 8 bases, J lost 3 bases, and 17 bases lay in between. Germline CDR1 and CDR2: SGHTA and FQGNSA. The CDR3 covers 14 residues. This CDR3 reads CASETSPGVYEQYF. The CDR3 DNA is TGTGCCAGCGAAACTAGCCCCGGAGTCTACGAGCAGTACTTC.

This clone was seen ten or more times. The rearrangement uses TRBV15 and TRBJ2-1; weak D call: TRBD2 (6 bases). The CDR3 has 14 residues. With 4 bases removed from V and 6 bases from J, the gap between germline ends came to 13 bases. From germline, CDR1 is LNHNV and CDR2 YYDKDF (reference sequence). CDR3 nucleotide sequence: TGTGCCACCAGCACCGGACTACCCAGCAATGAGCAGTTCTTC. Amino acid sequence: CATSTGLPSNEQFF.

Worth noting for this clone: In the same sample, other DNA sequences code for this CDR3. The V gene is TRBV14, the J gene TRBJ2-7; D gene unclear. Germline-derived CDR1 and CDR2 are SGHDN and FVKESK. The V gene lost 2 bases and the J gene lost 3 bases, with 5 bases spanning the gap. The CDR3 loop spans 12 amino acids. The CDR3: CASSQLGYEQYF. Here the CDR3 DNA reads TGTGCCAGCAGCCAATTGGGCTACGAGCAGTACTTC.

The V and J genes are TRBV5-1 and TRBJ2-7; 10 bases are a match to TRBD2. The CDR3 runs 14 residues. Germline assignment: CDR1 SGHRS and CDR2 YFSETQ. Trimming took 3 bases from V and 5 from J; bases not matched to a gene: 5. CDR3 nucleotides: TGCGCCAGCAGCTCGGGACTAGCGAACGACGAGCAGTACTTC. Its translation is CASSSGLANDEQYF. The full variable domain, with the rest looked up from reference TRBV5-1 and TRBJ2-7, is KAGVTQTPRYLIKTRGQQVTLSCSPISGHRSVSWYQQTPGQGLQFLFEYFSETQRNKGNFPGRFSGRQFSNSRSEMNVSTLELGDSALYLCASSSGLANDEQYFGPGTRLTVT.

CDR3 nucleotides: TGTGCCAGCAGTGGGGACATGAACACTGAAGCTTTCTTT. This encodes CASSGDMNTEAFF. The chain links TRBV2 to TRBJ1-1, with D possibly TRBD1 on 6 matching bases. CDR1 is SNHLY and CDR2 is FYNNEI in the germline V gene. V was pared by 4 bases and J by 0 bases, with 6 bases between. There are 13 residues in the CDR3.

This clone was observed a single time. This rearrangement joins TRBV7-2 to TRBJ1-5; tentative D call: TRBD1 (6 bases). There are 16 residues in the CDR3. V lost 5 bases and J 5 bases, leaving 19 bases between the germline ends. The V gene's germline CDR1 is SGHTA and CDR2 FQGNSA. The CDR3 is CASSPSAWTVHQPQHF. The CDR3 coding sequence is TGTGCCAGCAGCCCAAGCGCGTGGACAGTGCATCAGCCCCAGCATTTT.

This clone was observed many times. The CDR3 is CASSFRGSYEQYF. The CDR3 DNA is TGTGCCAGCAGCTTTAGGGGTTCCTACGAGCAGTACTTC. This chain links TRBV11-3 with TRBJ2-7, with a possible D match to TRBD1 (5 bases). V was cut by 3 bases and J by 1 base, with 7 bases left in between. From germline, CDR1 is SGHNT and CDR2 YENEEA. The CDR3 is made up of 13 amino acids.

The chain links TRBV5-6 to TRBJ1-2, with TRBD1 matching over 8 bases. V dropped 4 bases and J dropped 2; count of bases not matched to a gene: 10. The germline CDR1 and CDR2 sequences are SGHDT and YYEEEE. This CDR3 comprises 16 residues. The CDR3 region has the DNA TGTGCCAGCAGCCCCATAAGGACAGGGACGAACTATGGCTACACCTTC. This translates into CASSPIRTGTNYGYTF.

This clone was counted once. This chain uses TRBV28 with TRBJ1-1; TRBD1 aligns across 7 bases. Germline values: CDR1 MDHEN, CDR2 SYDVKM. The trim removed 1 base at V and 4 bases at J, leaving 6 bases unmatched. The CDR3 contains 15 residues. The chain's CDR3 is CASSLLGQMGTEAFF. The CDR3 DNA reads TGTGCCAGCAGTTTATTGGGACAGATGGGCACTGAAGCTTTCTTT.

The chain combines TRBV7-2 with TRBJ2-3, with D perhaps matching TRBD2 (6 bases). The germline gives CDR1 SGHTA, CDR2 FQGNSA. The CDR3 runs 15 residues. The V end lost 5 bases, the J end lost 3 bases, and 15 bases lay between the germline ends. The CDR3 is CASSQPGLGTDTQYF. CDR3 sequence (DNA): TGTGCCAGCAGCCAACCGGGACTGGGGACAGATACGCAGTATTTT.

This chain joins TRBV4-2 and TRBJ1-1; D unresolved. V lost 0 bases, J lost 1 base, and 6 bases lay in between. Germline assignment: CDR1 LGHNA and CDR2 YNFKEQ. The CDR3 spans 14 residues. The CDR3 DNA is TGTGCCAGCAGCCAAGATCAGGAGAACACTGAAGCTTTCTTT. This codes for CASSQDQENTEAFF.

V gene TRBV28 combines with J gene TRBJ2-7, with 8 bases identical to TRBD1. The CDR3 has 15 amino acids. CDR1 is MDHEN, CDR2 SYDVKM, per germline. The J segment lost 1 base and the V segment lost 6 bases, leaving 8 bases of the junction unmatched. The CDR3 spells CASRTTGVWSYEQYF. DNA for the CDR3: TGTGCCAGCAGAACGACAGGGGTTTGGTCCTACGAGCAGTACTTC. Based on the CDR3 plus reference TRBV28 and TRBJ2-7, the full variable domain is DVKVTQSSRYLVKRTGEKVFLECVQDMDHENMFWYRQDPGLGLRLIYFSYDVKMKEKGDIPEGYSVSREKKERFSLILESASTNQTSMYLCASRTTGVWSYEQYFGPGTRLTVT.

The table lists this clone with a count of one. The chain has TRBV6-1 and TRBJ2-7; D perhaps matches TRBD1 (6 bases). V was shortened by 6 bases and J by 6 bases, with 12 bases between the two germline ends. CDR3 length equals 12 residues. Germline V gene sequence: CDR1 MNHNS, CDR2 SASEGT. The CDR3: CASSYAGAEQYF. As DNA, the CDR3 is TGTGCCAGCAGCTACGCAGGGGCCGAGCAGTACTTC.

This chain connects TRBV29-1 to TRBJ1-1; D gene unclear. This CDR3 is built from 13 residues. V lost 5 bases and J lost 0, with 10 bases in between. The germline gives CDR1 SQVTM, CDR2 ANQGSEA. CDR3 loop: CSVIPSMNTEAFF. In DNA form, the CDR3 reads TGCAGCGTTATTCCCTCTATGAACACTGAAGCTTTCTTT.

The chain recombines TRBV28 with TRBJ1-1, with a possible D match to TRBD1 (6 bases). V gave up 6 bases and J gave up 1 base, with 12 bases separating them. This CDR3 is built from 14 residues. The germline gives CDR1 MDHEN, CDR2 SYDVKM. CDR3 coding DNA: TGTGCCAGCAGGTTAGGGGGGGAGAACACTGAAGCTTTCTTT. Translation gives CASRLGGENTEAFF.

For this clone: The junction departs from germline at one end; a sequencing error may be responsible. J is TRBJ2-1 and V is TRBV4-1; 9 bases are shared with TRBD2. The CDR3 extends over 18 amino acids. CDR1 and CDR2 from the germline V gene are MGHRA and YSYEKL. The CDR3 sequence: CASSQDPPTSGPYSEQFF. CDR3 DNA: TGCGCCAGCAGCCAAGACCCCCCGACTAGCGGACCCTACAGTGAGCAGTTCTTC.

The chain recombines TRBV10-3 with TRBJ1-2, with TRBD1 identical over 9 bases. Looked up from germline, CDR1 is ENHRY and CDR2 is SYGVKD. The CDR3 runs 14 residues. Unmatched junction bases numbered 4, after V lost 2 bases and J lost 6 bases. CDR3 bases: TGTGCCATCAGTGAGGGCGGGACAGGGAATGGCTACACCTTC. As protein: CAISEGGTGNGYTF.

The chain uses TRBV5-1 and TRBJ1-3; TRBD1 agrees at 7 bases. After removal of 2 bases from V and 4 bases from J, the junction contained 6 bases not matched to a gene. The CDR3 runs to 15 residues. CDR1 and CDR2 from the germline V gene are SGHRS and YFSETQ. As DNA, the CDR3 is TGCGCCAGCAGCTTAGCAGGGGGGTCCGGAAACACCATATATTTT. It yields the protein CASSLAGGSGNTIYF.

The chain carries TRBV9 and TRBJ2-3; 7 nucleotides align to TRBD1. CDR1 SGDLS and CDR2 YYNGEE come from the germline V gene. J was trimmed by 12 bases and V by 0 bases; bases with no gene match: 4. The CDR3 has 12 residues. The DNA for the CDR3 is TGTGCCAGCAGCGTAGGACAGGGAAGACAGTATTTT. This translates into CASSVGQGRQYF.

The chain is built from TRBV7-6 and TRBJ2-5, with D perhaps TRBD2 (6 bases). The better agreement between TRBJ2-7 and the DNA end casts doubt on the J call. CDR3 length equals 13 residues. Germline V lookup: CDR1 SGHVS, CDR2 FNYEAQ. The CDR3 region is CASSREAPYEQYF. In nucleotides, the CDR3 is TGTGCCAGCAGTAGGGAGGCCCCCTACGAGCAGTACTTC.